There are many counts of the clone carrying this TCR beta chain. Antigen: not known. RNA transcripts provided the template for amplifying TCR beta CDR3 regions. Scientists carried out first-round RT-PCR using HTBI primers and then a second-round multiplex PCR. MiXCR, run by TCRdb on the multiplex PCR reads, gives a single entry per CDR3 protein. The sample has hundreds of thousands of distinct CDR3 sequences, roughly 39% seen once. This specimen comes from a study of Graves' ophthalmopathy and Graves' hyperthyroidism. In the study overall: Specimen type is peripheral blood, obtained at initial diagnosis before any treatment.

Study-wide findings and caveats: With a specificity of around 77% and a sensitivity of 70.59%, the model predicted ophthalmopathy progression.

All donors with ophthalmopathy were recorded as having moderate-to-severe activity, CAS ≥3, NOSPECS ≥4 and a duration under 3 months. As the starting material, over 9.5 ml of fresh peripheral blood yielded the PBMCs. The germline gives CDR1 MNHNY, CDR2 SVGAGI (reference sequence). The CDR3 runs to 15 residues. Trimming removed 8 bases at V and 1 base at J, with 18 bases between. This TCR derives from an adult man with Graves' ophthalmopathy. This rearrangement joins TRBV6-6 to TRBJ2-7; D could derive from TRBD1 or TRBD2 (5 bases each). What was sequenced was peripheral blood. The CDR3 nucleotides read TGTGCCAGCGAGATGAGGGGCGGAATTTCCTACGAGCAGTACTTC. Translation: CASEMRGGISYEQYF.